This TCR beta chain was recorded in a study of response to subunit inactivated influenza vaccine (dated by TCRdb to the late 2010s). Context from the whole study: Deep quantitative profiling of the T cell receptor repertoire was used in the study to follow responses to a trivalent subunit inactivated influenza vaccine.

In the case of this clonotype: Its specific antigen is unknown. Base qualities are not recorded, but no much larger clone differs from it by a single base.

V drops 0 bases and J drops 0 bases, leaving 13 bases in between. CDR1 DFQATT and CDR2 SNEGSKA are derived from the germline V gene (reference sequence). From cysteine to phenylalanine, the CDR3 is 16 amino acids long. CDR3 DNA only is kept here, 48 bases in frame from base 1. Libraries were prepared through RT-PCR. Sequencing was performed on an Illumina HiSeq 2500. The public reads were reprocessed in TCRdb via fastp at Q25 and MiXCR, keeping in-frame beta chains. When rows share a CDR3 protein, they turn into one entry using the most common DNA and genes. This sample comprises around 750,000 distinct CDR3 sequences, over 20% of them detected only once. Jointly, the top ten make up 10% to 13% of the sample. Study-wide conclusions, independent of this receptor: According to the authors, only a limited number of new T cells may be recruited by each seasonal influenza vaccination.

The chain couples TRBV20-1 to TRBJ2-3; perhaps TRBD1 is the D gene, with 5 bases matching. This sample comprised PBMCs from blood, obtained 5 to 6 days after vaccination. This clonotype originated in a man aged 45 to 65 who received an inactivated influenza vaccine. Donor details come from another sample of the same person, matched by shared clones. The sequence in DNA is TGCAGTGCTAGAGAGTACGACAGCTATAGCACAGATACGCAGTATTTT. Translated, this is CSAREYDSYSTDTQYF.